This TCR beta chain was sequenced for a study of blood T cell repertoires in COVID-19. Study-level background: Sources were T cells, B-cell-depleted T cells, or PBMCs; the material itself was cDNA or gDNA.

Authors' processing steps: The assay estimated nucleated cells by amplifying reference gene primers. Method: immunoSEQ multiplex PCR; TCRdb's copy keeps in-frame clones and lacks some. That table supplies the V and J calls and clone size; D and trimming were determined from the DNA. Here the sample spans fewer than 350,000 clones, roughly nine tenths being singletons. All enrollees were roughly 18 to 100 years old and from 24 US areas. The study assigned cohorts using participant-reported clinical history. The sequenced sample consisted of PBMCs or T cells enriched from blood (not recorded which). The receptor was isolated from a man between 60 and 70 years old who had recovered from COVID-19.

CDR3 bases: TGTGCCAGCAGTGAAGGAAGGGGGGACAGCATGAACACTGAAGCTTTCTTT. Amino acid sequence: CASSEGRGDSMNTEAFF. This chain connects TRBV6-1 to TRBJ1-1, with 7 bases identical to TRBD1. The CDR3 extends over 17 amino acids. From germline, CDR1 is MNHNS and CDR2 SASEGT. With 1 base clipped from V and 0 bases from J, the junction kept 8 bases outside the gene matches.